This passage covers 32 T cell receptor beta chains from one sample sequenced in a study of breast tumors, draining lymph nodes, adjacent tissues. Each CDR3 protein is one row after TCRdb ran MiXCR on the multiplex PCR reads. The data contain 20,000 to 30,000 distinct CDR3 sequences, approximately 23% of them singletons. The material sequenced was breast tumor tissue. These TCRs come from a female donor with breast cancer. Some clones in this sample may be carry-over from other donors' samples.

The sample holds many counts of this clonotype. The V call is TRBV2, the J call TRBJ1-5; maybe TRBD1 (6 bases). This CDR3 spans 13 amino acids. Trimming took 8 bases from V and 5 from J, leaving 13 bases between them. Germline CDR1 is SNHLY and CDR2 is FYNNEI. The CDR3 is CASQDRRYQPQHF. In DNA form, the CDR3 reads TGTGCCAGCCAAGACAGGCGATATCAGCCCCAGCATTTT.

This clonotype was seen just once. The junction departs from germline at one end; a sequencing error may be responsible. CDR3 loop: CANSLGTSFNEQFF. DNA of the CDR3: TGTGCCAACAGTCTTGGGACTAGCTTCAATGAGCAGTTCTTC. The V and J genes are TRBV12-3 or TRBV12-4 and TRBJ2-1; the match to TRBD2 covers 9 bases. This CDR3 comprises 14 residues.

V is TRBV3-1 and J is TRBJ2-1, with D uncertain. CDR1 and CDR2 (germline): LGHDT, YNNKEL (reference sequence). V lost 1 base, J lost 9 bases, and 7 bases lay in between. This CDR3 has 12 amino acids. CDR3 nucleotide sequence: TGTGCCAGCAGCCAAGTTAGAGGTGAGCAGTTCTTC. Protein: CASSQVRGEQFF.

Many counts were recorded for this clonotype. The chain couples TRBV14 to TRBJ2-7; 8 positions agree with TRBD1. The CDR3 is 15 residues long. V trimming: 7 bases; J trimming: 5 bases; junction bases outside the gene matches: 13. Germline V gene data show CDR1 as SGHDN and CDR2 as FVKESK. The CDR3 nucleotides read TGTGCCAGCAAAAGAGGAGGGACAGGCTGGCACGAGCAGTACTTC. Encoded protein: CASKRGGTGWHEQYF.

This clonotype was recorded at least ten times. The rearrangement uses TRBV9 and TRBJ2-7; tentative D call: TRBD1 (6 bases). Deletions cut 3 bases from V and 5 bases from J, with 15 bases between. This CDR3 region has 14 residues. Germline V gives CDR1 SGDLS, CDR2 YYNGEE. For the CDR3, the DNA is TGTGCCAGCAGCGCCTACCAGGGGATCGACGAGCAGTACTTC. It yields the protein CASSAYQGIDEQYF.

This clonotype appeared many times. The V gene is TRBV5-1, the J gene TRBJ2-3; 7 nucleotides align to TRBD2. CDR1 SGHRS and CDR2 YFSETQ come from the germline V gene. The CDR3 spans 14 residues. Trimming removed 7 bases from V and 2 bases from J; junction bases left unmatched: 7. The CDR3 loop reads CASGQRGDTDTQYF. For the CDR3, the DNA is TGCGCCAGCGGCCAGCGGGGTGACACAGATACGCAGTATTTT.

There are many counts of this clonotype. V is TRBV24-1 and J is TRBJ2-3; no clear D gene. CDR1 and CDR2 from the germline V gene are KGHDR and SFDVKD. The CDR3 consists of 14 residues. Trimming shortened V by 6 bases and J by 1 base, and 10 bases separated the two germline ends. Here the CDR3 DNA reads TGTGCCACCAGTCAGGCTAGGGGCACAGATACGCAGTATTTT. Amino acids: CATSQARGTDTQYF.

The chain carries TRBV6-6 and TRBJ2-7, with D tentatively TRBD2 (5 bases). The CDR3 has 15 amino acids. Deletions cut 5 bases from V and 2 bases from J, with 16 bases between. Germline assignment: CDR1 MNHNY and CDR2 SVGAGI (reference sequence). CDR3 coding DNA: TGTGCCAGCAGTCAGTCAGTGGCGGGCCCCTACGAGCAGTACTTC. It is translated as CASSQSVAGPYEQYF.

This clonotype was observed at least ten times. The V and J genes are TRBV12-3 or TRBV12-4 and TRBJ2-7; D not certain. V was clipped by 6 bases and J by 2 bases, with 17 bases between them. This CDR3 spans 15 amino acids. Here the CDR3 DNA reads TGTGCCAGCAGCAAGGTGAACGCACAAACCTACGAGCAGTACTTC. Translation: CASSKVNAQTYEQYF.

This clonotype was counted ten times or more. The chain couples TRBV14 to TRBJ1-6; no firm D call. CDR3 length: 15 amino acids. Per the germline V gene, CDR1 is SGHDN and CDR2 is FVKESK. V lost 0 bases and J lost 6, with 9 bases in between. This CDR3 is CASSQDLLSNSPLHF. CDR3 DNA sequence: TGTGCCAGCAGCCAAGATCTTTTGAGTAATTCACCCCTCCACTTT.

As concerns this clonotype: Being one base from a much bigger clone, this may be a read error. Because it lacks the conserved phenylalanine or tryptophan at the end, this CDR3 is likely a read error. The chain is built from TRBV7-6 and TRBJ2-3; TRBD2 is a possible D gene (6 bases). This CDR3 contains 13 residues. The germline V gene encodes CDR1 SGHVS and CDR2 FNYEAQ. Deletions cut 6 bases from V and 4 bases from J, with 11 bases between. The CDR3 region is CASSLRDADTQYL. The CDR3 DNA follows: TGTGCCAGCAGTTTGCGGGACGCAGATACGCAGTATTTG.

This clonotype was seen ten or more times. This chain uses TRBV10-1 with TRBJ2-1; D ambiguous. This CDR3 has 13 amino acids. The germline V and J ends were trimmed by 0 bases and 4 bases, with 4 bases remaining between them. Germline CDR1 is WNHNN and CDR2 is SYGVQD (reference sequence). The CDR3 sequence is CASSESSYNEQFF. The CDR3, as DNA: TGCGCCAGCAGTGAGTCGTCGTACAATGAGCAGTTCTTC.

This clonotype was seen repeatedly, ten times or more. The chain is built from TRBV20-1 and TRBJ2-7; D remains unclear. CDR1 DFQATT and CDR2 SNEGSKA come from the germline V gene (reference sequence). The CDR3 length is 13 residues. V lost 1 base and J 4 bases, leaving 11 bases between the germline ends. The CDR3, as DNA: TGCAGTGCTAGAGCGGTAGCTCGGTACGAGCAGTACTTC. Its translation is CSARAVARYEQYF.

This clonotype was detected many times. The chain has TRBV5-1 and TRBJ2-7; D is unresolved. Trimming left V 0 bases short and J 6 bases short, with 7 bases between. Per germline, CDR1 SGHRS and CDR2 YFSETQ. The CDR3 consists of 12 residues. The CDR3 DNA reads as TGCGCCAGCAGCTTGGGTGGTAGCGAGCAGTACTTC. Encoded protein: CASSLGGSEQYF.

Comment on this clonotype: It is likely a read error, because the conserved phenylalanine at the end of the CDR3 is missing. The V gene is TRBV20-1, the J gene TRBJ2-1, with TRBD2 as a possible D gene (5 bases). The CDR3 length is 13 residues. CDR1 and CDR2 from the germline V gene are DFQATT and SNEGSKA (reference sequence). CDR3 sequence: CSTRWLSYNEQFL. CDR3 nucleotides: TGCAGTACTAGATGGCTTTCCTACAATGAGCAGTTCTTG.

As to this clonotype: A much larger clone lies one base from this, so it may be a read error. The CDR3 does not end in the conserved phenylalanine or tryptophan, so this is likely a read error. The chain uses TRBV24-1 and TRBJ2-3; a possible D gene is TRBD2 (6 bases). Per germline, CDR1 KGHDR and CDR2 SFDVKD. This CDR3 contains 16 residues. Deletions cut 5 bases from V and 3 bases from J, with 17 bases between. CDR3 loop: CATSAGQGLLTDTQYL. The CDR3 DNA reads as TGTGCCACCAGTGCGGGGCAGGGACTGCTGACAGATACGCAGTATCTT.

This clonotype was detected many times. The chain links TRBV20-1 to TRBJ2-2, with 10 nucleotides matching TRBD2. V lost 2 bases, J lost 6 bases, and 9 bases stayed unmatched. CDR3 length: 16 amino acids. Germline CDR1 DFQATT, CDR2 SNEGSKA (reference sequence). CDR3 in amino acids: CSARSPLAGVSGELFF. The DNA of the CDR3 is TGCAGTGCTAGATCCCCGCTAGCGGGAGTCTCCGGGGAGCTGTTTTTT.

This clonotype was seen ten or more times. This chain links TRBV5-1 with TRBJ2-5, with TRBD1 matching 7 bases. The CDR3 is 14 amino acids. Germline values: CDR1 SGHRS, CDR2 YFSETQ. The V gene end was trimmed by 0 bases and the J gene end by 5 bases; junction bases not matched to a gene: 4. CDR3 amino acids: CASSLGRGFETQYF. DNA for the CDR3: TGCGCCAGCAGCTTGGGCAGGGGGTTTGAGACCCAGTACTTC.

This clonotype was recorded many times. The gene calls are TRBV30 and TRBJ1-6; D not certain. Per germline, CDR1 GTSNPN and CDR2 SVGIG (reference sequence). The CDR3 has 13 amino acids. V lost 1 base and J 5 bases, leaving 6 bases between the germline ends. Written as DNA, the CDR3 is TGTGCCTGGAGTGGAGTCCATAATTCACCCCTCCACTTT. Encoded protein: CAWSGVHNSPLHF.

CDR3 loop: CASSLALGGGDGNSPLHF. DNA of the CDR3: TGTGCCAGCAGCTTAGCGCTTGGGGGGGGCGATGGAAATTCACCCCTCCACTTT. V is TRBV7-8 and J is TRBJ1-6; D may be TRBD1 (6 bases). The length of the CDR3 is 18 residues. The ends were cut back, 0 bases at V and 7 bases at J, with 19 bases in the middle. The germline V gene has CDR1 SGHVS and CDR2 FQNEAQ.

This clonotype appeared many times. The V gene is TRBV10-2, the J gene TRBJ2-3; 13 bases match TRBD2. The V gene's germline CDR1 is WSHSY and CDR2 SAAADI. Trimming removed 0 bases from V and 9 bases from J; junction bases left unmatched: 6. The CDR3 extends over 16 amino acids. The CDR3 region has the DNA TGCGCCAGCAGTGAGTCACTAGCGGGAGGGGGCCAGACGCAGTATTTT. This sequence encodes CASSESLAGGGQTQYF.

At least ten counts were recorded for this clonotype. The chain combines TRBV3-1 with TRBJ2-7; 11 nucleotides agree with TRBD1. J gave up 4 bases and V 1 base, and 3 bases lay outside the gene matches. The CDR3 has 15 residues. CDR1 and CDR2 from the germline V gene are LGHDT and YNNKEL (reference sequence). CDR3 coding DNA: TGTGCCAGCAGCCAAGGGGGACAGGGGGGGTACGAGCAGTACTTC. The encoded protein is CASSQGGQGGYEQYF.

This clonotype is a singleton in its sample. V usage is TRBV24-1 and J usage is TRBJ2-6; TRBD2 agrees at 8 bases. Germline V gene lookup returns CDR1 KGHDR and CDR2 SFDVKD. The CDR3 spans 17 residues. Germline trimming cut 5 bases from V and 1 base from J; bases unmatched to any gene: 6. The CDR3 bases are TGTGCCACCAGTGGCGCGGGGGGATCTTCTGGGGCCAACGTCCTGACTTTC. Protein: CATSGAGGSSGANVLTF.

This clonotype has at least ten counts. The chain joins TRBV27 to TRBJ2-7, with TRBD1 matching over 9 bases. V gave up 5 bases and J gave up 6 bases; unmatched junction bases: 11. The germline V gene has CDR1 MNHEY and CDR2 SMNVEV (reference sequence). The CDR3 runs 15 residues. For the CDR3, the DNA is TGTGCCAGCAGTCCCGCGCTGGGGACAGGGATCGAGCAGTACTTC. Its translation: CASSPALGTGIEQYF.

This clonotype was detected ten times or more. The CDR3 loop reads CASSLSREAGWQYF. As DNA, the CDR3 is TGTGCCAGCAGCTTAAGCAGGGAGGCAGGGTGGCAGTACTTC. The chain couples TRBV5-5 to TRBJ2-7; perhaps TRBD2 as D (6 bases). Germline-derived CDR1 and CDR2 are SGHKS and YYEKEE (reference sequence). Trimming shortened V by 2 bases and J by 9 bases, and 18 bases separated the two germline ends. This CDR3 has 14 amino acids.

The CDR3 sequence: CASSRTLASYNEQFF. The CDR3, as DNA: TGTGCCAGCAGTAGAACCCTTGCCTCCTACAATGAGCAGTTCTTC. The genes are TRBV2 and TRBJ2-1; D unresolved. Trimming left V 5 bases short and J 0 bases short, with 11 bases between. The CDR3 is made up of 15 amino acids. Germline V lookup: CDR1 SNHLY, CDR2 FYNNEI.

This clonotype was seen a few times. This chain joins TRBV18 and TRBJ2-1; D might be TRBD1 (6 bases). V lost 4 bases and J 2 bases, leaving 18 bases between the germline ends. CDR3 size: 17 residues. Germline CDR1 is KGHSH and CDR2 is LQKENI. The CDR3 sequence: CASSRPPDSSPYNEQFF. In nucleotides, the CDR3 is TGTGCCAGCTCACGACCACCGGACAGTTCCCCCTACAATGAGCAGTTCTTC.

The rearrangement uses TRBV20-1 and TRBJ2-7; TRBD1 matches 9 bases. Germline V gene data show CDR1 as DFQATT and CDR2 as SNEGSKA (reference sequence). The CDR3 has 14 amino acids. After removal of 4 bases from V and 4 bases from J, the junction contained 8 bases not matched to a gene. The chain's CDR3 is CSATSGQGTYEQYF. The CDR3, as DNA: TGCAGTGCTACCTCAGGACAGGGGACTTACGAGCAGTACTTC.

With regard to this clonotype: This CDR3 is missing its conserved last phenylalanine or tryptophan, likely due to a read error. This chain links TRBV24-1 with TRBJ2-1; the D call may be TRBD1 or TRBD2 (6 bases each). Germline CDR1 KGHDR, CDR2 SFDVKD. There are 15 residues in the CDR3. As DNA, the CDR3 is TGTGCCACCAGTGACCCTAGCGACCGGGACAATAAGCAGTTCCTC. Protein sequence: CATSDPSDRDNKQFL.

This clonotype was counted at least ten times. This rearrangement joins TRBV5-5 to TRBJ1-2, with 7 positions matching TRBD1. There are 17 residues in the CDR3. V trimming: 5 bases; J trimming: 5 bases; junction bases outside the gene matches: 18. The germline V gene encodes CDR1 SGHKS and CDR2 YYEKEE (reference sequence). CDR3 bases: TGTGCCAGCAGAGTAGGGGGCGTCGCGTCGTCTGGTTATGGCTACACCTTC. It yields the protein CASRVGGVASSGYGYTF. The full variable domain, in which reference TRBV5-5 and TRBJ1-2 provide the parts outside the CDR3, is DAGVTQSPTHLIKTRGQQVTLRCSPISGHKSVSWYQQVLGQGPQFIFQYYEKEERGRGNFPDRFSARQFPNYSSELNVNALLLGDSALYLCASRVGGVASSGYGYTFGSGTRLTVV.

In this sample, this clonotype is medium-sized. The V gene is TRBV29-1, the J gene TRBJ1-4, with 10 bases that match TRBD1. There are 14 residues in the CDR3. Per germline, CDR1 SQVTM and CDR2 ANQGSEA. V trimming: 0 bases; J trimming: 8 bases; junction bases outside the gene matches: 3. For the CDR3, the DNA is TGCAGCGTTGAAGAGGGGACAGGGGCAGAAAAACTGTTTTTT. It encodes CSVEEGTGAEKLFF.

Many counts were recorded for this clonotype. This chain joins TRBV28 and TRBJ2-2; D tentatively reads TRBD1 or TRBD2 (5 bases each). V gave up 2 bases and J gave up 5 bases, with 12 bases separating them. Germline V gene sequence: CDR1 MDHEN, CDR2 SYDVKM. The CDR3 totals 15 residues. This chain's CDR3 is CASSLAHWGTGELFF. CDR3 DNA sequence: TGTGCCAGCAGTTTAGCGCACTGGGGGACCGGGGAGCTGTTTTTT.